The TCR beta chain described here comes from a study of identical twins. Broader study findings: Weaker excess sharing between twins was seen in beta out-of-frame sequences.

TCRdb ran MiXCR on the 5' RACE reads and lists one entry per CDR3 protein. The table has some 96,000 distinct CDR3 sequences, roughly 6% seen once. This clonotype came up a few times. What it recognizes is unknown. Healthy Caucasian donors formed the entire cohort. CDR3 length: 12 amino acids. V was shortened by 6 bases and J by 0 bases, with 8 bases between the two germline ends. Germline loops: CDR1 DFQATT, CDR2 SNEGSKA (reference sequence). The sequenced sample was memory T cells sorted from blood. The V call is TRBV20-1, the J call TRBJ1-1; D unclear. The clonotype comes from a woman aged 45-59 years in good health. The CDR3 loop is CSADPLNTEAFF. As DNA, the CDR3 is TGCAGTGCGGATCCGCTGAACACTGAAGCTTTCTTT.